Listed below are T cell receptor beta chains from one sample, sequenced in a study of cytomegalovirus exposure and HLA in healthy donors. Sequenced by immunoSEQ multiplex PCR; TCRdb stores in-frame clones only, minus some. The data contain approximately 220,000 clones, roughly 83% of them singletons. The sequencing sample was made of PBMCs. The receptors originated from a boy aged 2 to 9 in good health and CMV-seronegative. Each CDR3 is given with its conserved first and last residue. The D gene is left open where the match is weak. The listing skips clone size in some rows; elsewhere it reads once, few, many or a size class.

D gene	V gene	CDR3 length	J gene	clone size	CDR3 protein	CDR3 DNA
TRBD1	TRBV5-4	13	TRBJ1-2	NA	CASSLQGNYGYTF	TGTGCCAGCAGCTTACAGGGGAACTATGGCTACACCTTC
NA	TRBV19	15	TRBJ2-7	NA	CASSIGGEHSYEQYF	TGTGCCAGTAGTATAGGGGGGGAACACTCCTACGAGCAGTACTTC
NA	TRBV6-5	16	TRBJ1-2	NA	CASSYGIRGRGCGYTF	TGTGCCAGCAGTTACGGTATCCGCGGCAGGGGCTGTGGCTACACCTTC
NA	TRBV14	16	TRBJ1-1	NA	CASSHPEQGRSPEAFF	TGTGCCAGCAGCCATCCCGAACAAGGGAGGTCCCCTGAAGCTTTCTTT
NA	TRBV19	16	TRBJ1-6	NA	CASSPQRGARNSPLHF	TGTGCCAGTAGTCCGCAACGGGGGGCAAGAAATTCACCCCTCCACTTT
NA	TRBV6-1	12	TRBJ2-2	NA	CASSQYTGELFF	TGTGCCAGCAGTCAATACACCGGGGAGCTGTTTTTT
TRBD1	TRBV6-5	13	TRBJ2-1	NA	CASSYFDRVEQFF	TGTGCCAGCAGTTACTTTGACAGGGTTGAGCAGTTCTTC
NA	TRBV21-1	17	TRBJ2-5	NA	CASSKFPPDRDGETQYF	TGTGCCAGCAGCAAATTTCCCCCGGACAGGGACGGGGAGACCCAGTACTTC
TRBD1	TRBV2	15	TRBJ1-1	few	CASSRTGGGGTEAFF	TGTGCCAGCAGTAGGACAGGGGGAGGGGGCACTGAAGCTTTCTTT
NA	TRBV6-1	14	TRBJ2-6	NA	CASKLAAGANVLTF	TGTGCCAGCAAGTTAGCGGCTGGGGCCAACGTCCTGACTTTC
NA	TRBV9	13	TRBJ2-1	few	CASRSQVGEEQFF	TGTGCCAGCAGGTCCCAGGTGGGCGAAGAGCAGTTCTTC
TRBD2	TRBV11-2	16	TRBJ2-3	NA	CASSDNPGLGPDTQYF	TGTGCCAGCAGCGACAATCCGGGACTAGGGCCAGATACGCAGTATTTT
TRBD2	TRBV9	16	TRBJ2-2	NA	CASSVDGRENTGELFF	TGTGCCAGCAGCGTAGACGGGAGGGAGAACACCGGGGAGCTGTTTTTT
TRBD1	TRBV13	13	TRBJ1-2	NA	CASSSYRGHGYTF	TGTGCCAGCAGTTCGTACAGGGGGCACGGCTACACCTTC
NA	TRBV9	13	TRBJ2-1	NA	CASSVAPDREQFF	TGTGCCAGCAGCGTAGCCCCCGACAGGGAGCAGTTCTTC
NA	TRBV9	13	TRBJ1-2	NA	CASSVTRSYGYTF	TGTGCCAGCAGCGTAACACGGAGCTATGGCTACACCTTC
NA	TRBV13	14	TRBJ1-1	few	CASSFYRANTEAFF	TGTGCCAGCAGCTTCTACAGGGCGAACACTGAAGCTTTCTTT
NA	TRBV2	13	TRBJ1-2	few	CASREGLNYGYTF	TGTGCCAGCAGAGAGGGACTTAACTATGGCTACACCTTC
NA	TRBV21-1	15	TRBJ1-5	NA	CASISGQEKDQPQHF	TGTGCCAGCATTTCGGGACAGGAGAAGGATCAGCCCCAGCATTTT
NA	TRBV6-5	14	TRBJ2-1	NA	CASSPQTQPMGQFF	TGTGCCAGCAGTCCCCAGACACAACCCATGGGGCAGTTCTTC
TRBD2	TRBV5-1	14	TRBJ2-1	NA	CASSYQAGGNEQFF	TGCGCCAGCAGCTACCAAGCGGGGGGCAATGAGCAGTTCTTC
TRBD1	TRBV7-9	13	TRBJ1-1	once	CASSKTGDVEAFF	TGTGCCAGCAGCAAGACAGGGGATGTTGAAGCTTTCTTT
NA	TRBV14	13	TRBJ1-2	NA	CASSPGGYYGYTF	TGTGCCAGCAGCCCCGGGGGATACTATGGCTACACCTTC
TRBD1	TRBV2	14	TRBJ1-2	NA	CAKDPPGQGNGYTF	TGTGCCAAGGACCCACCAGGACAGGGCAACGGCTACACCTTC
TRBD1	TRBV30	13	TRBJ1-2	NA	CAWILDREDGYTF	TGTGCCTGGATACTCGACAGGGAAGACGGCTACACCTTC
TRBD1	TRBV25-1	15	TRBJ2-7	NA	CASSSQGALTYEQYF	TGTGCCAGCAGTTCACAGGGGGCGTTGACCTACGAGCAGTACTTC
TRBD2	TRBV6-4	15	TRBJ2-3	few	CASSDKRGAADTQYF	TGTGCCAGCAGTGATAAGCGGGGGGCCGCAGATACGCAGTATTTT
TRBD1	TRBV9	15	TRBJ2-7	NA	CASSAGTGPSYEQYF	TGTGCCAGCAGCGCAGGGACAGGCCCTTCCTACGAGCAGTACTTC
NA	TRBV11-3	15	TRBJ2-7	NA	CASSLGRASPREQYF	TGTGCCAGCAGCTTAGGCAGGGCCTCACCCCGGGAGCAGTACTTC
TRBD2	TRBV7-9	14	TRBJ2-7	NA	CASSLSGRPYEQYF	TGTGCCAGCAGCTTAAGCGGGAGGCCCTACGAGCAGTACTTC
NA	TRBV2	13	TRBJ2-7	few	CASRRGATGEQYF	TGTGCCAGCAGACGGGGGGCAACCGGCGAGCAGTACTTC
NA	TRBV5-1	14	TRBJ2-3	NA	CASSITGSTDTQYF	TGCGCCAGCAGCATTACAGGGAGCACAGATACGCAGTATTTT
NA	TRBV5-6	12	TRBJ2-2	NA	CASSFGPGELFF	TGTGCCAGCAGCTTTGGGCCCGGGGAGCTGTTTTTT
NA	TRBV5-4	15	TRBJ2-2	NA	CASGEGLTGTGELFF	TGTGCCAGCGGGGAAGGACTCACCGGCACCGGGGAGCTGTTTTTT
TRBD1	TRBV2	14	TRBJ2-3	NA	CASSQQGSTDTQYF	TGTGCCAGCAGTCAACAGGGGAGCACAGATACGCAGTATTTT
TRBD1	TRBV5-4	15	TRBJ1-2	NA	CASSSGDRSSEGYTF	TGTGCCAGCAGCTCTGGGGACAGATCCTCTGAGGGCTACACCTTC
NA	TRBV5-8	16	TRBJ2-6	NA	CASSLGSSSGANVLTF	TGTGCCAGCAGCTTGGGTTCTTCCTCTGGGGCCAACGTCCTGACTTTC
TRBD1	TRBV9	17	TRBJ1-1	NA	CASSLGRGQIRDTEAFF	TGTGCCAGCAGTCTAGGCAGGGGGCAGATTCGGGACACTGAAGCTTTCTTT
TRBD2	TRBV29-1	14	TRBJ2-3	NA	CSVRPGLHTDTQYF	TGCAGCGTGCGGCCGGGACTACACACAGATACGCAGTATTTT
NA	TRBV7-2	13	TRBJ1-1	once	CASSLVGAGEAFF	TGTGCCAGCAGCTTAGTAGGGGCCGGTGAAGCTTTCTTT
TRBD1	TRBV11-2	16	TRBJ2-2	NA	CASSSPMTGDTGELFF	TGTGCCAGCAGCTCGCCGATGACAGGGGACACCGGGGAGCTGTTTTTT